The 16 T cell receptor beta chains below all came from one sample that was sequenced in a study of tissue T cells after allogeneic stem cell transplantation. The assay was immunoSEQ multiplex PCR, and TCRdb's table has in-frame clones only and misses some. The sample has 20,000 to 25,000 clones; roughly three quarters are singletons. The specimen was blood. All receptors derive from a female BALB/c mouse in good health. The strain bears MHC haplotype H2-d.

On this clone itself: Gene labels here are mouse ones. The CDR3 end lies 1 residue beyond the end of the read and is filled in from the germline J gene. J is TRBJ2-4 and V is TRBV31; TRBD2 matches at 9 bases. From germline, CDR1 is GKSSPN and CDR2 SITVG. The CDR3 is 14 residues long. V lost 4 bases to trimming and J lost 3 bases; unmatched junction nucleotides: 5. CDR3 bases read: TGTGCCTGGACCCTAGACTGGGGGCAAAACACCTTGTAC. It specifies CAWTLDWGQNTLY. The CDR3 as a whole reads CAWTLDWGQNTLYF.

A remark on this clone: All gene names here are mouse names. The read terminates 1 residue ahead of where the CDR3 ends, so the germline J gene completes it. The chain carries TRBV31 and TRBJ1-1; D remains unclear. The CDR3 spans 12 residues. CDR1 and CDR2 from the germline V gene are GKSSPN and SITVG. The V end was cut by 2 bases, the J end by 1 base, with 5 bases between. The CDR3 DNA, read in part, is TGTGCCTGGAGTTGGCAAAACACAGAAGTCTTC. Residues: CAWSWQNTEVF. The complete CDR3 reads CAWSWQNTEVFF.

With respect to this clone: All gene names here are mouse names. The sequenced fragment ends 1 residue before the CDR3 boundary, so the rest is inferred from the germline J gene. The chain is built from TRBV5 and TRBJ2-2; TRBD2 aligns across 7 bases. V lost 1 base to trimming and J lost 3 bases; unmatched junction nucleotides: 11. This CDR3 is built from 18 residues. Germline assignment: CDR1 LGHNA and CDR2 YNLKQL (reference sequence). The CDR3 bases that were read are TGTGCCAGCAGCCAAGTAACCGGGACGGGGGGGGACACCGGGCAGCTCTAC. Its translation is CASSQVTGTGGDTGQLY. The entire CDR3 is CASSQVTGTGGDTGQLYF.

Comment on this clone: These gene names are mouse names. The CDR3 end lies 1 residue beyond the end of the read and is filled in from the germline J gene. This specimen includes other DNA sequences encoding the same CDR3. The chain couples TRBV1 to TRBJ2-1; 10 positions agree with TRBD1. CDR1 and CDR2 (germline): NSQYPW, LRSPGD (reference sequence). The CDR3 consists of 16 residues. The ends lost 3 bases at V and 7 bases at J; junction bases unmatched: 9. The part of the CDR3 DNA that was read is TGCACCTGCAGTGCTCTGACAGGGGGCGCCCACGCTGAGCAGTTC. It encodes CTCSALTGGAHAEQF. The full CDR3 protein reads CTCSALTGGAHAEQFF.

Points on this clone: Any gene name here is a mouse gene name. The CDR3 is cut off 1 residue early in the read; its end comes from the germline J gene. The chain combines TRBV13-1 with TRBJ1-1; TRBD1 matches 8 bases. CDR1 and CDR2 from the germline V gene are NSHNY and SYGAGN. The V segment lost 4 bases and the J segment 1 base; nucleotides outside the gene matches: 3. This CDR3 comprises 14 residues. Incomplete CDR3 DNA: TGTGCCAGCAGTCTACAGGGGGGAAACACAGAAGTCTTC. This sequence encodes CASSLQGGNTEVF. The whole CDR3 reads CASSLQGGNTEVFF.

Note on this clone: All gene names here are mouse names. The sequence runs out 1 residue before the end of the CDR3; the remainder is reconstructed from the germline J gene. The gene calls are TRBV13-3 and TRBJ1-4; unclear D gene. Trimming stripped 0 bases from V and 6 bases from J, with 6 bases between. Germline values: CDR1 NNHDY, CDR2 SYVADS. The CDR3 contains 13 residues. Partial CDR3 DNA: TGTGCCAGCAGTGATGGGGGTCACGAAAGATTATTT. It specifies CASSDGGHERLF. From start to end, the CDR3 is CASSDGGHERLFF.

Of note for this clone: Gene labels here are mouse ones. The sequenced part of the CDR3 DNA is TGTGGTGCTAGAGGGGACAGGGCCTTTTCCAACGAAAGATTATTT. Its translation is CGARGDRAFSNERLF. The complete CDR3 reads CGARGDRAFSNERLFF. The chain employs TRBV20 and TRBJ1-4, with 9 nucleotides matching TRBD1. From the germline J gene comes the end of the CDR3, since the read stops 1 residue before it. The CDR3 loop spans 16 amino acids. Looked up from germline, CDR1 is GFQATS and CDR2 is STVNSAI. Germline trimming cut 3 bases from V and 0 bases from J; bases unmatched to any gene: 5.

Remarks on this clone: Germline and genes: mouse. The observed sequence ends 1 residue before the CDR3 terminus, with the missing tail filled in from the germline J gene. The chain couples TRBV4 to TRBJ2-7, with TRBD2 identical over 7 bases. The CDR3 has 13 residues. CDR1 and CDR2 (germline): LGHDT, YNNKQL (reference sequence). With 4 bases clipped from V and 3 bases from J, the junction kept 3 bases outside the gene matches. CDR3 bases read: TGTGCCAGCAGCTTCTCTGGGGGCTATGAACAGTAC. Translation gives CASSFSGGYEQY. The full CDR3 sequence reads CASSFSGGYEQYF.

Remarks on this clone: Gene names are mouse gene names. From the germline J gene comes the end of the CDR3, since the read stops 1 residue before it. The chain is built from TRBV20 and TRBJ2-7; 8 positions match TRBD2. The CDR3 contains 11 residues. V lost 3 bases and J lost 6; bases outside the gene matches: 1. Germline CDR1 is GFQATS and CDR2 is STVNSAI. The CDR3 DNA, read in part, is TGTGGTGCTAGTCTGGGGGGTGAACAGTAC. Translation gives CGASLGGEQY. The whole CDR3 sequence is CGASLGGEQYF.

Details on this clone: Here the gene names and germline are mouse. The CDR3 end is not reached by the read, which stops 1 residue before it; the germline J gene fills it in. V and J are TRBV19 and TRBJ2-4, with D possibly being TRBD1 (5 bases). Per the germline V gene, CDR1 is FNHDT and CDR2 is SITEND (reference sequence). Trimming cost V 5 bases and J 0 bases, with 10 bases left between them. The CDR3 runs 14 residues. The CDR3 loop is CASRQASSQNTLYF. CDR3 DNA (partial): TGTGCCAGCAGACAGGCGTCTAGTCAAAACACCTTGTAC.

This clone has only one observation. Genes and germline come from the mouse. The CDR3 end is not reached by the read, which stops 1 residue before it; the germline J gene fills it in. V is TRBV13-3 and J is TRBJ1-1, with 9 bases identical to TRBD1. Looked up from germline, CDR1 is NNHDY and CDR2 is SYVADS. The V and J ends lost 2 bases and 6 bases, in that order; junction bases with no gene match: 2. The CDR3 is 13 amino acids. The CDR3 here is CASSEQGAAEVFF. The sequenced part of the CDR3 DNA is TGTGCCAGCAGTGAACAGGGGGCTGCAGAAGTCTTC.

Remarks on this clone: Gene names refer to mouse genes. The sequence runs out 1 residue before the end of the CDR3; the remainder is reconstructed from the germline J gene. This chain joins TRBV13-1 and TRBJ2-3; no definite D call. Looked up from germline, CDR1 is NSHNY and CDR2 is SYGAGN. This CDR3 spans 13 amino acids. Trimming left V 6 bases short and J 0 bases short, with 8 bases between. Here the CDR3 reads CASKGNSAETLYF. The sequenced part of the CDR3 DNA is TGTGCCAGCAAAGGGAATAGTGCAGAAACGCTGTAT.

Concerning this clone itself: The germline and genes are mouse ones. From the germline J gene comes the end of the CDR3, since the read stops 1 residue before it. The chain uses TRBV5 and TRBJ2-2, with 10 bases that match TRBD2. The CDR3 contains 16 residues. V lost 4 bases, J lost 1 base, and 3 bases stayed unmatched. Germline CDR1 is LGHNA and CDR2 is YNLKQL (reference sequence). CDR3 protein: CASSPRLGGNTGQLYF. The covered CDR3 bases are TGTGCCAGCAGCCCTAGACTGGGGGGAAACACCGGGCAGCTCTAC.

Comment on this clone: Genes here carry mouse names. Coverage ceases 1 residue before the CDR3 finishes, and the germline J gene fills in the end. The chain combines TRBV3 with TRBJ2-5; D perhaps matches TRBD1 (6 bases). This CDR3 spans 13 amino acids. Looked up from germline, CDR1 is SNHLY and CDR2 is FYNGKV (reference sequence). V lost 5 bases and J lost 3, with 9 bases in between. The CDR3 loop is CASSPGQQDTQYF. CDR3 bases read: TGTGCCAGCAGCCCGGGACAACAAGACACCCAGTAC.

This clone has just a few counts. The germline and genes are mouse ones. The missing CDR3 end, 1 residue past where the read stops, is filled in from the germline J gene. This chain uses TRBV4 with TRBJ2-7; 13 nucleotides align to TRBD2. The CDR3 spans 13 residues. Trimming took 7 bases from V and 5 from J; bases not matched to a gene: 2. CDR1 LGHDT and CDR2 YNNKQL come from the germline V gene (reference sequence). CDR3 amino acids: CASKDWGGDEQYF. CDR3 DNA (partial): TGTGCCAGCAAGGACTGGGGGGGCGATGAACAGTAC.

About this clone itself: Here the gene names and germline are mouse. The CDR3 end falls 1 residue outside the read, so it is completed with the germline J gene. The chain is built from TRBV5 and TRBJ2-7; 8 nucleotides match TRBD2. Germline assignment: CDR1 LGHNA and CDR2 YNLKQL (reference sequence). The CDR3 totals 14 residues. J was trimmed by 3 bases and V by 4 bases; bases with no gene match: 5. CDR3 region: CASSPGLGDYEQYF. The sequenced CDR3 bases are TGTGCCAGCAGCCCAGGACTGGGAGACTATGAACAGTAC.